Listed below are T cell receptor beta chains from one sample, sequenced in a study of blood T cell repertoires in COVID-19. The table came from immunoSEQ multiplex PCR; TCRdb's copy has only in-frame clones and leaves some out. The repertoire has under 250,000 clones, 89% of them found once; the top ten carry less than 7.5%. What was sequenced was peripheral blood. Receptor source: a man aged 60-69 years who had recovered from COVID-19. Each CDR3 is given with its conserved first and last residue. A D gene is named only where the DNA matches it firmly. A row's size may be missing; if present it is once, few, many or a size class.

V gene: TRBV12-3/TRBV12-4; J gene: TRBJ1-5; D gene: NA; clone size: NA; CDR3 DNA: TGTGCCAGCAGCTCTGGACAACAGCCCCAGCATTTT; CDR3 protein: CASSSGQQPQHF
V gene: TRBV7-2; J gene: TRBJ2-7; D gene: TRBD1; clone size: once; CDR3 DNA: TGTGCCAGCAGCTTAGAGGACAGGACCCCCTACGAGCAGTACTTC; CDR3 protein: CASSLEDRTPYEQYF
V gene: TRBV15; J gene: TRBJ2-5; D gene: NA; clone size: NA; CDR3 DNA: TGTGCCACCAGCGGCCAGGGGCAGCGAGAGACCCAGTACTTC; CDR3 protein: CATSGQGQRETQYF
V gene: TRBV28; J gene: TRBJ2-2; D gene: NA; clone size: NA; CDR3 DNA: TGTGCCAGCAGTTTTCCAGGCGGGGAGCTGTTTTTT; CDR3 protein: CASSFPGGELFF
V gene: TRBV7-2; J gene: TRBJ2-6; D gene: NA; clone size: NA; CDR3 DNA: TGTGCCAGCAGCCCCCAAGGAGGTGCTGGGGCCAACGTCCTGACTTTC; CDR3 protein: CASSPQGGAGANVLTF
V gene: TRBV11-2; J gene: TRBJ1-1; D gene: NA; clone size: NA; CDR3 DNA: TGTGCCAGCAGCTTAGACCCCGCCGCGGTGACTGAAGCTTTCTTT; CDR3 protein: CASSLDPAAVTEAFF
V gene: TRBV28; J gene: TRBJ1-2; D gene: TRBD1; clone size: NA; CDR3 DNA: TGTGCCAGCAGTCTTGGACAGGGACGTGTCGGCTACACCTTC; CDR3 protein: CASSLGQGRVGYTF
V gene: TRBV7-2; J gene: TRBJ2-7; D gene: TRBD2; clone size: NA; CDR3 DNA: TGTGCCAGCAGCGACGGACTAGCGGGGGGGCCTATAGTATACGAGCAGTACTTC; CDR3 protein: CASSDGLAGGPIVYEQYF
V gene: TRBV7-2; J gene: TRBJ2-1; D gene: NA; clone size: NA; CDR3 DNA: TGTGCCAGCAGCTTTGACAGGTTCTCCTACAATGAGCAGTTCTTC; CDR3 protein: CASSFDRFSYNEQFF
V gene: TRBV30; J gene: TRBJ2-7; D gene: NA; clone size: once; CDR3 DNA: TGTGCCTGGAGGCGCAGGGGTCTGTTCTACGAGCAGTACTTC; CDR3 protein: CAWRRRGLFYEQYF
V gene: TRBV5-4; J gene: TRBJ2-7; D gene: TRBD1; clone size: NA; CDR3 DNA: TGTGCCAGCAGCTTAGGGGGCCGAACAGGGACCTACGAGCAGTACTTC; CDR3 protein: CASSLGGRTGTYEQYF
V gene: TRBV7-8; J gene: TRBJ2-1; D gene: NA; clone size: NA; CDR3 DNA: TGTTCTTTGGGGAGCGGAACATACAATGAGCAGTTCTTC; CDR3 protein: CSLGSGTYNEQFF
V gene: TRBV2; J gene: TRBJ1-5; D gene: NA; clone size: NA; CDR3 DNA: TGTGCCAGCAGTAACAGGGAAAGCAATCAGCCCCAGCATTTT; CDR3 protein: CASSNRESNQPQHF
V gene: TRBV9; J gene: TRBJ2-3; D gene: NA; clone size: NA; CDR3 DNA: TGTGCCAGCAGCGTATATCGGGATACGCAGTATTTT; CDR3 protein: CASSVYRDTQYF
V gene: TRBV6-1; J gene: TRBJ1-5; D gene: NA; clone size: NA; CDR3 DNA: TGTGCCAGCAGTGAAGCCCCGTCCCAGCATTTT; CDR3 protein: CASSEAPSQHF
V gene: TRBV7-9; J gene: TRBJ2-7; D gene: NA; clone size: NA; CDR3 DNA: NA; CDR3 protein: CASSVGQGAEGF
V gene: TRBV2; J gene: TRBJ2-7; D gene: TRBD2; clone size: few; CDR3 DNA: TGTGCCAGCAGGCCTGGACTAGCGGGAGCCGAGCAGTACTTC; CDR3 protein: CASRPGLAGAEQYF
V gene: TRBV19; J gene: TRBJ2-2; D gene: NA; clone size: NA; CDR3 DNA: TGTGCCAGTAGTATAGACAGGGGCACCGGGGAGCTGTTTTTT; CDR3 protein: CASSIDRGTGELFF
V gene: TRBV6-4; J gene: TRBJ2-5; D gene: TRBD1; clone size: once; CDR3 DNA: TGTGCCAGCAGTGTCACAGGGGGTCTACAAGAGACCCAGTACTTC; CDR3 protein: CASSVTGGLQETQYF
V gene: TRBV15; J gene: TRBJ1-5; D gene: NA; clone size: NA; CDR3 DNA: TGTGCCACCAGCCCCGGGAAACAGCCCCAGCATTTT; CDR3 protein: CATSPGKQPQHF
V gene: TRBV9; J gene: TRBJ1-6; D gene: TRBD1; clone size: NA; CDR3 DNA: TGTGCCAGCAGCGTCGGACAGGGGGGCCTCAATTCACCCCTCCACTTT; CDR3 protein: CASSVGQGGLNSPLHF
V gene: TRBV5-4; J gene: TRBJ2-1; D gene: NA; clone size: NA; CDR3 DNA: TGTGCCAGCAGCTTGGACAGGTACGAATTCAGCTCCTACAATGAGCAGTTCTTC; CDR3 protein: CASSLDRYEFSSYNEQFF
V gene: TRBV7-8; J gene: TRBJ1-4; D gene: TRBD1; clone size: NA; CDR3 DNA: TGTGCCAGCAGCTCCCCTCGGACAGGGATTGCTGAAAAACTGTTTTTT; CDR3 protein: CASSSPRTGIAEKLFF
V gene: TRBV19; J gene: TRBJ1-2; D gene: TRBD1; clone size: NA; CDR3 DNA: TGTGCCAGTAGTCCGAGGACAGGGAATCACGGCTACACCTTC; CDR3 protein: CASSPRTGNHGYTF
V gene: TRBV30; J gene: TRBJ1-5; D gene: NA; clone size: NA; CDR3 DNA: TGTGCCTGGCAGGGCAAAGGGAATCAGCCCCAGCATTTT; CDR3 protein: CAWQGKGNQPQHF
V gene: TRBV3-1/TRBV3-2; J gene: TRBJ2-7; D gene: NA; clone size: NA; CDR3 DNA: TGTGCCAGCAGCCCCTTACCACGGAGTTACGAGCAGTACTTC; CDR3 protein: CASSPLPRSYEQYF
V gene: TRBV5-1; J gene: TRBJ2-1; D gene: TRBD2; clone size: NA; CDR3 DNA: TGCGCCAGCAGCTTGAAAGCGGGGGGCTACAATGAGCAGTTCTTC; CDR3 protein: CASSLKAGGYNEQFF
V gene: TRBV5-1; J gene: TRBJ1-2; D gene: TRBD1; clone size: NA; CDR3 DNA: TGCGCCAGCAGCCCAGGACAGGCCTATGGCTACACCTTC; CDR3 protein: CASSPGQAYGYTF
V gene: TRBV9; J gene: TRBJ2-7; D gene: TRBD2; clone size: NA; CDR3 DNA: TGTGCCAGCAGCGTTCTAGCGGAGGGCTCCTACGAGCAGTACTTC; CDR3 protein: CASSVLAEGSYEQYF
V gene: TRBV2; J gene: TRBJ1-1; D gene: TRBD1; clone size: NA; CDR3 DNA: TGTGCCAGCAGAAAGGGGAAAGGACAGGGGCGGACTGAAGCTTTCTTT; CDR3 protein: CASRKGKGQGRTEAFF
V gene: TRBV6-1; J gene: TRBJ2-2; D gene: NA; clone size: NA; CDR3 DNA: TGTGCCAGCAGTGAATGGAGGGAGGGGGCCGGGGAGCTGTTTTTT; CDR3 protein: CASSEWREGAGELFF